This TCR beta chain was identified in a study of a mutant IDH1 vaccine in newly diagnosed glioma. Study summary: Vaccinations were initiated 4-6 weeks following radiotherapy alone, or were given together with temozolomide cycles. Findings and limits, study-wide: Pseudoprogression seemingly bore no relation to changes in top peripheral T cell clonotypes. In 93.3% of patients, immune responses induced by the vaccine occurred.

The CDR3 sequence is 16 residues long. CDR1 and CDR2 (germline): MGHDK, SYGVNS. Trimming shortened V by 3 bases and J by 4 bases, and 17 bases separated the two germline ends. Time point noted: week 35, safety follow-up. Doses of 300 ug of mutant IDH1 20-mer peptide were given with topical imiquimod. Eight vaccine injections were given to patients in weeks 1, 3, 5, 7, 11, 15, 19 and 23. Clones were sequenced by immunoSEQ multiplex PCR, and TCRdb holds only the in-frame ones, with some missing. The data show around 60,000 clones, with approximately 80% seen just once and less than 4.5% held by the top ten. The table lists this clone with a count of one. No antigen is known for it.

This clonotype was sampled from a man aged 25 to 40 with glioma. The sequenced sample was PBMCs, obtained from a glioma patient whose treatment included an IDH1 peptide vaccine. J is TRBJ2-3 and V is TRBV25-1; perhaps TRBD2 as D (6 bases). The CDR3 region is CASSEWRLGEADTQYF. For the CDR3, the DNA is TGTGCCAGCAGTGAGTGGCGCCTGGGGGAGGCAGATACGCAGTATTTT. Drawing the rest from reference TRBV25-1 and TRBJ2-3, the complete variable domain is EADIYQTPRYLVIGTGKKITLECSQTMGHDKMYWYQQDPGMELHLIHYSYGVNSTEKGDLSSESTVSRIRTEHFPLTLESARPSHTSQYLCASSEWRLGEADTQYFGPGTRLTVL.